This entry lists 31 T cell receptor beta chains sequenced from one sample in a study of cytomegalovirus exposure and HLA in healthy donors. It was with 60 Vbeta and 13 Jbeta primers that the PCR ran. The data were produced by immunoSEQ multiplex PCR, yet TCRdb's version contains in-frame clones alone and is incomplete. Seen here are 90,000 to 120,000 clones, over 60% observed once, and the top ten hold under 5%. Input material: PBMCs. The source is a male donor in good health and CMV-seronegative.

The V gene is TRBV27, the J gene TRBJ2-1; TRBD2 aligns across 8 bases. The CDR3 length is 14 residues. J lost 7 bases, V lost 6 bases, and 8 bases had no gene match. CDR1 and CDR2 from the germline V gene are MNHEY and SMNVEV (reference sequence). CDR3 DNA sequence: TGTGCCAGCAGATTAGCGGGACTGGGGAATGAGCAGTTCTTC. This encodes CASRLAGLGNEQFF.

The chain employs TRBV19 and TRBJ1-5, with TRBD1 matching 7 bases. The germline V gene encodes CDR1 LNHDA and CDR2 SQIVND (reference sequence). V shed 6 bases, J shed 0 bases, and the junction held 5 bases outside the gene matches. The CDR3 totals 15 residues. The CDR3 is CASSGTVYSNQPQHF. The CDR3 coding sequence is TGTGCCAGTAGCGGGACAGTCTATAGCAATCAGCCCCAGCATTTT.

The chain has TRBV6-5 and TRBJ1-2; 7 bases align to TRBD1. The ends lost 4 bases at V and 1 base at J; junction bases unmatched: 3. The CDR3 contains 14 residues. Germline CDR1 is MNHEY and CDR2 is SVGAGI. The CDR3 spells CASSSAGGNYGYTF. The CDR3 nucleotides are TGTGCCAGCAGTTCGGCAGGGGGTAACTATGGCTACACCTTC.

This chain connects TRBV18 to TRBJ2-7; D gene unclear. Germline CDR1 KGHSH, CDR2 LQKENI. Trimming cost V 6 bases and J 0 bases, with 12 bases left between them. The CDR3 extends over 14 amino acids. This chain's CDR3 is CASSSVFSSYEQYF. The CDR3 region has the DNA TGTGCCAGCTCGTCCGTGTTCAGCTCCTACGAGCAGTACTTC.

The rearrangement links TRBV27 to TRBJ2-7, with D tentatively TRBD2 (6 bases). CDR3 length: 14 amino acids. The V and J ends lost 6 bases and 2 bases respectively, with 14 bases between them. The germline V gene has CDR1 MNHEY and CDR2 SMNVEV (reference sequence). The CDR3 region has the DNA TGTGCCAGCAGGGTACTTAGCGGTGCCTACGAGCAGTACTTC. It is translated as CASRVLSGAYEQYF.

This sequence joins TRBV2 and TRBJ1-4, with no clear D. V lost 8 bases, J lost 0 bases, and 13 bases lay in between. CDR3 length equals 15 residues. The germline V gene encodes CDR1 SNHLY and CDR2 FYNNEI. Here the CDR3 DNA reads TGTGCCAGCTTGCCGGGGAAGACAACTAATGAAAAACTGTTTTTT. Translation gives CASLPGKTTNEKLFF.

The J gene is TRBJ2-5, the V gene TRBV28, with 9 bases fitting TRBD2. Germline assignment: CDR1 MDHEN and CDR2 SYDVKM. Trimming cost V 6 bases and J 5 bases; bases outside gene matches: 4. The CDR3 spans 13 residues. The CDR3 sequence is CASSNSGSETQYF. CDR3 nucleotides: TGTGCCAGCAGCAATAGCGGGAGCGAGACCCAGTACTTC.

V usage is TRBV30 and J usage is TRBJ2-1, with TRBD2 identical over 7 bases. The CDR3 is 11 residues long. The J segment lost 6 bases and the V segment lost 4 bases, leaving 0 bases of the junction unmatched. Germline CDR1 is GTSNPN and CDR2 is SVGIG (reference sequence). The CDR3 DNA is TGTGCCTGGACTAGCGGCAATGAGCAGTTCTTC. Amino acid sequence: CAWTSGNEQFF.

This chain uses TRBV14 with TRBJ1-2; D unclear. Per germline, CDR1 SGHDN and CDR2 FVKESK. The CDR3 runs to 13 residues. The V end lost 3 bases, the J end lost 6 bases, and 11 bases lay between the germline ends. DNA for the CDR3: TGTGCCAGCAGCCATACAAGACACGATGGCTACACCTTC. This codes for CASSHTRHDGYTF. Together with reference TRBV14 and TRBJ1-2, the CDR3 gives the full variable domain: EAGVTQFPSHSVIEKGQTVTLRCDPISGHDNLYWYRRVMGKEIKFLLHFVKESKQDESGMPNNRFLAERTGGTYSTLKVQPAELEDSGVYFCASSHTRHDGYTFGSGTRLTVV.

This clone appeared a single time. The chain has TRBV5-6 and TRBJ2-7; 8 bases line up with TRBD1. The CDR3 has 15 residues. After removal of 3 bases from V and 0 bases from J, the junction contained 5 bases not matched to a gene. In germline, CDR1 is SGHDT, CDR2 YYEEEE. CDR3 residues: CASSSPDRASYEQYF. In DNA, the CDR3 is TGTGCCAGCAGCTCCCCGGACAGGGCCTCCTACGAGCAGTACTTC.

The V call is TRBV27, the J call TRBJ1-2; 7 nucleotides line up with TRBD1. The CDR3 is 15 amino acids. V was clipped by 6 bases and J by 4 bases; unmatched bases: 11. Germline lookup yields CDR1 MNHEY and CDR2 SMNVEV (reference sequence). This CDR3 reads CASSSGQGGVYGYTF. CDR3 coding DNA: TGTGCCAGCAGCTCGGGGCAGGGGGGTGTCTATGGCTACACCTTC.

CDR3 DNA: TGCAGCGTTACCCAGGCGCAGGAGACCCAGTACTTC. Translated, it gives CSVTQAQETQYF. The V call is TRBV29-1, the J call TRBJ2-5; D is unclear. The germline CDR1 and CDR2 sequences are SQVTM and ANQGSEA. CDR3 size: 12 residues. Trimming took off 5 bases at V and 5 bases at J, with 12 bases between the two ends.

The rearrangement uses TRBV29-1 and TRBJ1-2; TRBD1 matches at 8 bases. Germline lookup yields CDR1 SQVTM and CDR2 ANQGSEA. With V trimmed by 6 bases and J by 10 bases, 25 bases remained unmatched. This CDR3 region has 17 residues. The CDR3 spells CSVLPLNTRTGSCVYTF. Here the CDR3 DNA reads TGCAGCGTACTGCCCCTTAACACCCGGACAGGGAGCTGTGTCTACACCTTC.

CDR3 protein: CASTTPGHNTGELFF. For the CDR3, the DNA is TGTGCCAGCACTACCCCGGGACATAACACCGGGGAGCTGTTTTTT. V is TRBV28 and J is TRBJ2-2; possible D gene TRBD1, 6 bases. The CDR3 is made up of 15 amino acids. The germline gives CDR1 MDHEN, CDR2 SYDVKM. V was trimmed by 7 bases and J by 2 bases, leaving 14 bases between them.

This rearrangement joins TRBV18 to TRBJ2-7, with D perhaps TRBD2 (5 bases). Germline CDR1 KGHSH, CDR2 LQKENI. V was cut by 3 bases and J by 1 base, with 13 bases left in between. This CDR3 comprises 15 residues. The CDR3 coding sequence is TGTGCCAGCTCACCCGCCCCGGGATCATCCTACGAGCAGTACTTC. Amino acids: CASSPAPGSSYEQYF.

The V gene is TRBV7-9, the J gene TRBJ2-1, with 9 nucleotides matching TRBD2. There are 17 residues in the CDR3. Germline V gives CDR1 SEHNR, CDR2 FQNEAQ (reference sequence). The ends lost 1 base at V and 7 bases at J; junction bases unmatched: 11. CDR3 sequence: CASSLGKVAGVKNEQFF. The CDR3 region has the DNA TGTGCCAGCAGCTTAGGTAAAGTAGCGGGAGTAAAGAATGAGCAGTTCTTC.

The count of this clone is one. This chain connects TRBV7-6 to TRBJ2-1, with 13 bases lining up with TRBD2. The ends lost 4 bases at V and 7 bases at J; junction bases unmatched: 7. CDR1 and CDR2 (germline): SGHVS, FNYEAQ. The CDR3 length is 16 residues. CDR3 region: CASSSTSGRASNEQFF. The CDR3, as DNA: TGTGCCAGCAGCTCAACTAGCGGGAGGGCCTCGAATGAGCAGTTCTTC.

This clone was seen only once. CDR3 sequence: CASSETERMNEQFF. Here the CDR3 DNA reads TGTGCCAGCAGTGAGACAGAAAGGATGAATGAGCAGTTCTTC. The chain uses TRBV6-1 and TRBJ2-1, with D possibly being TRBD1 (5 bases). CDR1 is MNHNS, CDR2 SASEGT, per germline. Trimming removed 3 bases from V and 7 bases from J, with 13 bases in between. The CDR3 is 14 amino acids.

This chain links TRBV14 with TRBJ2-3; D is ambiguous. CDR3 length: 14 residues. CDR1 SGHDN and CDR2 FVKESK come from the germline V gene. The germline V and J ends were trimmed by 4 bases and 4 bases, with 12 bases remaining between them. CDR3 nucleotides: TGTGCCAGCAGCCCCTTTCCGAGGCCAGATACGCAGTATTTT. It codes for CASSPFPRPDTQYF.

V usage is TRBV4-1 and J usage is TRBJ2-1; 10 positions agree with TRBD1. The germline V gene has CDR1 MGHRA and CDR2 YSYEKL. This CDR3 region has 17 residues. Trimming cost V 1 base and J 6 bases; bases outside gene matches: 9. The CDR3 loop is CASSQAPGQGFINEQFF. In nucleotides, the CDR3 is TGCGCCAGCAGCCAAGCCCCGGGACAGGGGTTTATCAATGAGCAGTTCTTC.

The CDR3: CAWMPRGRANEQYF. CDR3 coding DNA: TGTGCCTGGATGCCTCGCGGGAGGGCCAACGAGCAGTACTTC. This chain links TRBV30 with TRBJ2-7; 9 positions match TRBD2. The V gene end was trimmed by 4 bases and the J gene end by 5 bases; junction bases not matched to a gene: 9. The CDR3 is 14 amino acids. CDR1 is GTSNPN, CDR2 SVGIG, per germline (reference sequence).

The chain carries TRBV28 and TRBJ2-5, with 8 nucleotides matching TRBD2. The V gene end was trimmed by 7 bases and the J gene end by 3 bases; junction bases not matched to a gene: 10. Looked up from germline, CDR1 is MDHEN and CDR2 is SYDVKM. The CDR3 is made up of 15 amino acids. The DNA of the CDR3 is TGTGCCAGCACCGACAGCGGGAGAGGTAAAGAGACCCAGTACTTC. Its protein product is CASTDSGRGKETQYF.

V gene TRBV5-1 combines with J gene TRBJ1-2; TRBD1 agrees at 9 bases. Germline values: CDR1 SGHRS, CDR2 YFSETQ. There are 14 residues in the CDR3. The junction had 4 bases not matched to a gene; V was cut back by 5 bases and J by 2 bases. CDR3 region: CASSRDRVNYGYTF. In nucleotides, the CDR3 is TGCGCCAGCAGTAGGGACAGGGTCAACTATGGCTACACCTTC.

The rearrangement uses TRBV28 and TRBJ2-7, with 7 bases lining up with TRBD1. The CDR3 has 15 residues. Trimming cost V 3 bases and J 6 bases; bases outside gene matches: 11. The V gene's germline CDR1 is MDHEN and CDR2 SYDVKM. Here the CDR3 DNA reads TGTGCCAGCAGTTTGGGACAGCCCTTCCCTACCGAGCAGTACTTC. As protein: CASSLGQPFPTEQYF. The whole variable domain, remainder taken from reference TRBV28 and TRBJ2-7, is DVKVTQSSRYLVKRTGEKVFLECVQDMDHENMFWYRQDPGLGLRLIYFSYDVKMKEKGDIPEGYSVSREKKERFSLILESASTNQTSMYLCASSLGQPFPTEQYFGPGTRLTVT.

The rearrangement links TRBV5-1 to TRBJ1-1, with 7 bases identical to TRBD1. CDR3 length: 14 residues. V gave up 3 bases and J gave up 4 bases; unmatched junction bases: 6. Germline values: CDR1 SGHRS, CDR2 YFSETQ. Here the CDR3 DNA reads TGCGCCAGCAGCTCGGGACAGAAGGTCACTGAAGCTTTCTTT. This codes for CASSSGQKVTEAFF.

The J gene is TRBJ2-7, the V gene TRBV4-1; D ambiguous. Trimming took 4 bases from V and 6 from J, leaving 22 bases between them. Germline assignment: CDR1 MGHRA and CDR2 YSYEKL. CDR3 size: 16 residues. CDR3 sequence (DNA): TGCGCCAGCAGCCCCCAGTGGAATGGAGAAATCGGCGAGCAGTACTTC. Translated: CASSPQWNGEIGEQYF.

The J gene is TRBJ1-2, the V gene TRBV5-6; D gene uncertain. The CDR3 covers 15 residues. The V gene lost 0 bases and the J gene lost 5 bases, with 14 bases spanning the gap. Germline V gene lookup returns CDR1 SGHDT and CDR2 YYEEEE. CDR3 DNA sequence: TGTGCCAGCAGCTTGGAGGCCCGGGCGGGGTATGGCTACACCTTC. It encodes CASSLEARAGYGYTF.

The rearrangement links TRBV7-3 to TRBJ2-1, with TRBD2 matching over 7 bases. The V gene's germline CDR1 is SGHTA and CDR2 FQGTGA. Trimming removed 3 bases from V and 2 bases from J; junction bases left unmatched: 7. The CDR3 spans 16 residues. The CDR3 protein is CASSFDGTTTYNEQFF. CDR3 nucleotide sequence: TGTGCCAGCAGCTTCGACGGGACTACAACCTACAATGAGCAGTTCTTC.

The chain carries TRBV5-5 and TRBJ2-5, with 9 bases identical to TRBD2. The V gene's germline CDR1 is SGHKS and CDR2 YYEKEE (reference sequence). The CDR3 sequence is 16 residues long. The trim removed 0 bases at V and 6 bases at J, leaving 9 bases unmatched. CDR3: CASSLVGSGRWKTQYF. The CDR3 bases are TGTGCCAGCAGCTTGGTAGGTAGCGGGAGATGGAAGACCCAGTACTTC. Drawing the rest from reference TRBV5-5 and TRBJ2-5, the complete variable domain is DAGVTQSPTHLIKTRGQQVTLRCSPISGHKSVSWYQQVLGQGPQFIFQYYEKEERGRGNFPDRFSARQFPNYSSELNVNALLLGDSALYLCASSLVGSGRWKTQYFGPGTRLLVL.

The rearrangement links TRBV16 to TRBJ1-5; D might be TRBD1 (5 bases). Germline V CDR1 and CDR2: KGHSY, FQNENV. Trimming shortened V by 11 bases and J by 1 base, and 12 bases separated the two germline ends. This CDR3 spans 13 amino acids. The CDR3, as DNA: TGTGCCTCCGGGGGAATGAGCAATCAGCCCCAGCATTTT. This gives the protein CASGGMSNQPQHF.

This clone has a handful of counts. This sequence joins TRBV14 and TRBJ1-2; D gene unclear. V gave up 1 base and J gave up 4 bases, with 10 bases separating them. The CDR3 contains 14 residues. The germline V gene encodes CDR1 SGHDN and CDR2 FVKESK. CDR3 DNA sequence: TGTGCCAGCAGCCAAGCTGCCCTAGTCTATGGCTACACCTTC. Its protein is CASSQAALVYGYTF.